The rows below give T cell receptor beta chains drawn from one sample of a study of blood T cell repertoires in COVID-19. Using immunoSEQ multiplex PCR, the repertoire was profiled, and TCRdb retains in-frame clones only, with some absent. The table includes 70,000 or so clones, over 75% detected once. Sequencing was done on a sample of peripheral blood. Every receptor here comes from a man aged 80 or over with acute or convalescent COVID-19. Both conserved end residues are part of each CDR3. Fields, in order: J gene, V gene, clone size, D gene, CDR3 protein, CDR3 DNA. D genes are given only for firm matches. Some rows have no size entry. The others give once, few or many, or a class for an expanded clone.

>TRBJ2-3|TRBV5-1|.|TRBD2
CASSLAMGGGGTSSSDTQYF
TGCGCCAGCAGCTTGGCCATGGGGGGCGGCGGGACTAGCAGCTCAGATACGCAGTATTTT
>TRBJ1-1|TRBV10-1|.|TRBD1
CASSEAAGGRTEAFF
TGCGCCAGCAGTGAGGCGGCAGGGGGCAGGACTGAAGCTTTCTTT
>TRBJ2-1|TRBV9|.|.
CASSSSDYFYNEQFF
TGTGCCAGCAGCTCCTCGGACTACTTCTACAATGAGCAGTTCTTC
>TRBJ2-3|TRBV9|.|.
CASSARVDTQYF
TGTGCCAGCAGCGCGAGAGTAGATACGCAGTATTTT
>TRBJ2-7|TRBV5-1|few|TRBD2
CASSGIGTSGSYEQYF
TGCGCCAGCAGCGGAATCGGGACTAGCGGGAGCTACGAGCAGTACTTC
>TRBJ1-1|TRBV7-8|.|.
CASSLRVVNTEAFF
TGTGCCAGCAGCTTAAGAGTGGTGAACACTGAAGCTTTCTTT
>TRBJ2-4|TRBV11-3|.|TRBD2
CASSSGGGLAGFKNIQYF
TGTGCCAGCAGCTCCGGAGGGGGACTAGCGGGATTCAAAAACATTCAGTACTTC
>TRBJ2-1|TRBV7-2|few|.
CASSFSAQQVNEQFF
TGTGCCAGCAGCTTTTCTGCCCAGCAGGTCAATGAGCAGTTCTTC
>TRBJ1-1|TRBV29-1|.|.
CSVDQGNTEAFF
TGCAGCGTTGACCAGGGGAACACTGAAGCTTTCTTT
>TRBJ1-3|TRBV19|.|.
CASSPPGSGNTIYF
TGTGCCAGTAGTCCACCCGGCTCTGGAAACACCATATATTTT
>TRBJ2-1|TRBV3-1/TRBV3-2|.|TRBD2
CASSQPWTSGRVDEQFF
TGTGCCAGCAGCCAACCCTGGACTAGCGGGAGGGTGGATGAGCAGTTCTTC
>TRBJ1-3|TRBV28|few|.
CASTAPGSGNTIYF
TGTGCCAGCACCGCTCCGGGCTCTGGAAACACCATATATTTT
>TRBJ2-7|TRBV18|.|.
CASSPPSRDDEQYF
TGTGCCAGCTCACCACCTTCCAGGGATGACGAGCAGTACTTC
>TRBJ1-5|TRBV7-9|.|TRBD1
CASSSTGNQPQHF
TGTGCCAGCAGCTCGACAGGGAATCAGCCCCAGCATTTT
>TRBJ2-3|TRBV5-1|.|TRBD2
CASSLAGKTDTQYF
TGCGCCAGCAGCCTAGCGGGGAAGACAGATACGCAGTATTTT
>TRBJ1-3|TRBV4-1|.|TRBD1
CASSQVPPPQGAGGNTIYF
TGCGCCAGCAGCCAAGTCCCGCCACCGCAGGGGGCTGGTGGAAACACCATATATTTT
>TRBJ1-4|TRBV4-1|.|TRBD1
CASSRQGGEDEKLFF
TGCGCCAGCAGCCGACAAGGGGGCGAGGATGAAAAACTGTTTTTT
>TRBJ2-7|TRBV6-6|.|.
CASSYSLGHEQYF
TGTGCCAGCAGTTACTCCCTGGGGCACGAGCAGTACTTC
>TRBJ2-2|TRBV3-1/TRBV3-2|once|.
CASSPGGTVTGELFF
TGTGCCAGCAGCCCGGGCGGGACAGTCACCGGGGAGCTGTTTTTT
>TRBJ1-1|TRBV19|.|.
CASSIEQGTGAFF
TGTGCCAGTAGTATAGAACAGGGTACCGGAGCTTTCTTT
>TRBJ1-6|TRBV30|.|TRBD1
CAYSTGVNNSPLHF
TGTGCCTACTCTACAGGGGTCAATAATTCACCCCTCCACTTT
>TRBJ2-1|TRBV3-1/TRBV3-2|.|TRBD2
CASSQDRDSGRSGSYNEQFF
TGTGCCAGCAGCCAAGATCGGGATAGCGGGAGGTCGGGCTCCTACAATGAGCAGTTCTTC
>TRBJ1-3|TRBV3-1/TRBV3-2|.|.
CASSHPNGASGNTIYF
TGTGCCAGCAGCCACCCCAATGGGGCCTCTGGAAACACCATATATTTT
>TRBJ2-3|TRBV27|.|.
CASSLRGNTDTQYF
TGTGCCAGCAGTTTAAGGGGGAACACAGATACGCAGTATTTT
>TRBJ2-1|TRBV11-2|.|TRBD2
CASSSPLAGGPGEQFF
TGTGCCAGCAGCTCCCCTCTAGCGGGAGGGCCTGGTGAGCAGTTCTTC
>TRBJ2-3|TRBV19|.|TRBD2
CASSILSGGLASTDTQYF
TGTGCCAGTAGTATCCTTTCCGGGGGACTAGCGAGCACAGATACGCAGTATTTT
>TRBJ1-1|TRBV5-1|few|.
CASSLGGAPTEAFF
TGCGCCAGCAGCTTGGGTGGGGCTCCCACTGAAGCTTTCTTT
>TRBJ1-5|TRBV19|few|.
CASGARWGGNQPQHF
TGTGCCAGTGGGGCCCGTTGGGGGGGCAATCAGCCCCAGCATTTT
>TRBJ2-7|TRBV5-1|few|TRBD1
CASRQGLRDEQYF
TGCGCCAGCCGACAGGGCCTGAGGGACGAGCAGTACTTC
>TRBJ2-3|TRBV10-3|.|.
CAISRGTDTQYF
TGTGCCATCTCCCGCGGTACAGATACGCAGTATTTT
>TRBJ1-2|TRBV7-2|.|TRBD1
CASSSDREVLLF
TGTGCCAGCAGCTCAGACAGGGAAGTTCTGCTCTTC
>TRBJ2-1|TRBV18|.|TRBD2
CASSPRLAGGGNEQFF
TGTGCCAGCTCGCCCAGACTAGCGGGAGGGGGGAATGAGCAGTTCTTC
>TRBJ2-7|TRBV5-5|few|.
CASSLTDTYEQYF
TGTGCCAGCAGCTTAACAGATACCTACGAGCAGTACTTC
>TRBJ2-3|TRBV9|.|.
CASSPTGYTTDTQYF
TGTGCCAGCAGCCCCACAGGGTATACCACAGATACGCAGTATTTT
>TRBJ1-6|TRBV2|.|TRBD1
CASSPDRGNSPLHF
TGTGCCAGCAGTCCTGACAGGGGTAATTCACCCCTCCACTTT
>TRBJ1-6|TRBV21-1|.|.
CASSKSDYLNRGINSPLHF
TGTGCCAGCAGTAAGTCGGACTACTTAAACAGGGGTATTAATTCACCCCTCCACTTT
>TRBJ2-3|TRBV4-1|.|.
CASSQRGMGVLDTQYF
TGCGCCAGCAGCCAACGGGGGATGGGGGTCCTAGATACGCAGTATTTT
>TRBJ2-2|TRBV19|.|.
CATQGSNPNTGELFF
TGTGCCACCCAGGGAAGTAATCCGAACACCGGGGAGCTGTTTTTT
>TRBJ2-1|TRBV24-1|once|.
CATSDSRSYNEQFF
TGTGCCACCAGTGACTCTCGGTCCTACAATGAGCAGTTCTTC
>TRBJ2-7|TRBV19|.|.
CASSIAPDYEQYF
TGTGCCAGTAGTATAGCTCCAGACTACGAGCAGTACTTC
>TRBJ1-1|TRBV11-2|.|.
CASSARRGTEAFF
TGTGCCAGCAGCGCCCGAAGGGGCACTGAAGCTTTCTTT
>TRBJ1-6|TRBV7-2|.|TRBD1
CASSPTGTGRNSPLHF
TGTGCCAGCAGCCCTACCGGGACAGGGCGCAATTCACCCCTCCACTTT
>TRBJ2-5|TRBV7-6|once|TRBD2
CASSFPGLAGVRAETQYF
TGTGCCAGCAGCTTCCCGGGACTAGCGGGAGTTCGGGCAGAGACCCAGTACTTC
>TRBJ2-1|TRBV5-6|.|TRBD2
CASSWVAGASNEQFF
TGTGCCAGCAGCTGGGTAGCGGGGGCTAGCAATGAGCAGTTCTTC
>TRBJ2-1|TRBV11-2|.|TRBD2
CASSSFLGLPKNEQFF
TGTGCCAGCAGCTCCTTTCTGGGACTACCTAAAAATGAGCAGTTCTTC
>TRBJ2-3|TRBV7-9|.|.
CASSLWRTVRYF
TGTGCCAGCAGCTTATGGCGTACAGTTCGGTATTTT
>TRBJ2-1|TRBV25-1|once|TRBD1
CASSDTGVSSYNEQFF
TGTGCCAGCAGTGATACAGGGGTGAGCTCCTACAATGAGCAGTTCTTC
>TRBJ1-2|TRBV6-5|.|.
CATRERPYGYTF
TGTGCCACCCGGGAGCGCCCCTATGGCTACACCTTC
>TRBJ2-7|TRBV18|.|TRBD1
CASSLRDSSYEQYF
TGTGCCAGCTCACTCAGGGACAGCTCCTACGAGCAGTACTTC